This TCR beta chain was found in a study of Tregs in tolerant kidney transplant recipients. Germline V gene data show CDR1 as MGHRA and CDR2 as YSYEKL. V shed 4 bases and J 5 bases; nucleotides not matched to a gene: 6. This CDR3 region has 14 residues. Sequencing used immunoSEQ multiplex PCR; TCRdb keeps in-frame clones, though not all of them. The table has about 100,000 clones, approximately 94% seen once; the top ten hold roughly 1.7%. Study observations and caveats: The small number of patients limits these findings pending further validation.

The nonmyeloablative bone marrow transplants came from related graft donors, with transient mixed chimerism. With respect to this clone: Its target is not known.

The chain employs TRBV4-1 and TRBJ2-5; 8 bases align to TRBD2. Material: CD4+ T cells from blood (PBMCs), obtained 12 months after the transplant. The sequence was obtained from a human patient who received a combined kidney and bone marrow transplant. Some T cells may be supplied by the graft donor. The CDR3 spells CASSRAGAVETQYF. The CDR3, as DNA: TGCGCCAGCAGCCGAGCGGGGGCGGTTGAGACCCAGTACTTC.